The rows below give T cell receptor beta chains drawn from one sample of a study of CD8+ T cells in alopecia areata. Data came from immunoSEQ multiplex PCR; TCRdb stores just in-frame clones and leaves some out. The sample contains about 210,000 clones, around two fifths of which appear only once. The sample in question was CD4+ T cells sorted from blood, obtained between weeks 36 and 40, from a patient treated with tofacitinib. These receptors were taken from a human donor with alopecia areata. Each CDR3 is given with its conserved first and last residue. Each record gives: J gene, V gene, D gene, clone size, CDR3 protein, CDR3 DNA. A D gene is named only where the DNA matches it firmly. The size field is filled for only some rows; it gives once, few, many or a size class.

>TRBJ2-7|TRBV10-2|.|few
CASSEVERAHYEQYF
TGCGCCAGCAGTGAGGTGGAGCGGGCCCACTACGAGCAGTACTTC
>TRBJ2-3|TRBV27|TRBD2|few
CASRRGLAGIDTQYF
TGTGCCAGCAGGCGAGGACTAGCGGGAATAGATACGCAGTATTTT
>TRBJ1-5|TRBV23-1|.|few
CASSMRTRDQDRQPQHF
TGCGCCAGCAGCATGAGGACTAGGGACCAGGACAGACAGCCCCAGCATTTT
>TRBJ2-1|TRBV7-3|.|once
CASSFGAQSSYNEQFF
TGTGCCAGCAGCTTCGGCGCTCAGAGCTCCTACAATGAGCAGTTCTTC
>TRBJ2-7|TRBV19|TRBD2|.
CASKVAGGPGEQYF
TGTGCCAGTAAGGTAGCGGGAGGACCAGGAGAGCAGTACTTC
>TRBJ2-5|TRBV29-1|TRBD1|.
CSVGNNRGEGPKETQYF
TGCAGCGTTGGAAATAACAGGGGCGAGGGGCCCAAAGAGACCCAGTACTTC
>TRBJ2-7|TRBV5-4|.|few
CASSLAVQGGYEQYF
TGTGCCAGCAGCTTGGCCGTACAGGGGGGGTACGAGCAGTACTTC
>TRBJ1-1|TRBV7-8|.|.
CASSLILGLGAFF
TGTGCCAGCAGCTTAATTCTGGGGTTGGGTGCTTTCTTT
>TRBJ2-3|TRBV5-1|.|.
CASSLEGFSGDTQYF
TGCGCCAGCAGCTTGGAGGGTTTTTCAGGAGATACGCAGTATTTT
>TRBJ2-5|TRBV4-2|TRBD2|.
CASSQDGAGGPSETQYF
TGTGCCAGCAGCCAAGATGGAGCGGGAGGGCCCTCGGAGACCCAGTACTTC
>TRBJ1-1|TRBV18|.|few
CASSPATGTREAFF
TGTGCCAGCTCACCAGCAACCGGGACTAGGGAGGCTTTCTTT
>TRBJ1-2|TRBV6-1|.|.
CASSEEGGYTF
TGTGCCAGCAGTGAAGAAGGGGGCTACACCTTC
>TRBJ2-7|TRBV5-6|.|.
CASSRQGTSGRRSYEQYF
TGTGCCAGCAGCAGACAGGGAACTAGCGGCCGTCGCTCCTACGAGCAGTACTTC
>TRBJ2-2|TRBV30|TRBD1|.
CAWSSTGATGELFF
TGTGCCTGGAGTTCGACAGGGGCCACCGGGGAGCTGTTTTTT
>TRBJ2-7|TRBV19|.|.
CASRGDAYEQYF
TGTGCCAGTAGGGGGGACGCCTACGAGCAGTACTTC
>TRBJ1-2|TRBV9|.|once
CASSVEPRSGYTF
TGTGCCAGCAGCGTAGAACCCAGGAGTGGCTACACCTTC
>TRBJ2-7|TRBV11-2|TRBD1|.
CASSPLSRNRGSSYEQYF
TGTGCCAGCAGCCCCCTCTCGCGTAACAGGGGCAGCTCCTACGAGCAGTACTTC
>TRBJ2-2|TRBV7-3|.|few
CASSSSYSGSTGELFF
TGTGCCAGCAGCTCCTCCTACAGTGGTTCCACCGGGGAGCTGTTTTTT
>TRBJ2-7|TRBV11-2|.|few
CASSLDGAEQYF
TGTGCCAGCAGCTTAGACGGGGCCGAGCAGTACTTC
>TRBJ1-2|TRBV5-4|.|.
CASTPQGNYGYTF
TGTGCCAGCACCCCCCAGGGGAACTATGGCTACACCTTC
>TRBJ2-3|TRBV30|.|.
CACPKLASPTDTQYF
TGTGCCTGCCCTAAGCTAGCGTCTCCCACAGATACGCAGTATTTT
>TRBJ2-5|TRBV4-3|.|.
CASSQGHLAVGETQYF
TGCGCCAGCAGCCAAGGCCATCTGGCGGTCGGGGAGACCCAGTACTTC
>TRBJ2-5|TRBV18|.|.
CASSPAEFRETQYF
TGTGCCAGCTCACCGGCGGAGTTTAGGGAGACCCAGTACTTC
>TRBJ2-5|TRBV19|TRBD2|.
CASSRTSGLQETQYF
TGTGCCAGTAGTAGGACTAGCGGACTCCAAGAGACCCAGTACTTC
>TRBJ2-1|TRBV11-3|.|.
CASSRTASSYNEQFF
TGTGCCAGCAGCCGGACGGCCAGCTCCTACAATGAGCAGTTCTTC
>TRBJ2-2|TRBV11-2|.|.
CASSATNTGELFF
TGTGCCAGCAGCGCGACGAACACCGGGGAGCTGTTTTTT
>TRBJ2-1|TRBV19|TRBD2|few
CASSPLAEDYNEQFF
TGTGCCAGTAGTCCGCTAGCGGAGGACTACAATGAGCAGTTCTTC
>TRBJ2-7|TRBV7-2|TRBD1|.
CASSLGQGDLEQYF
TGTGCCAGCAGCCTAGGACAGGGGGACCTCGAGCAGTACTTC
>TRBJ2-7|TRBV30|.|once
CAWSVGGSEQYF
TGTGCCTGGAGTGTAGGAGGGTCCGAGCAGTACTTC
>TRBJ1-1|TRBV18|TRBD1|.
CASSPGTGGTEAFF
TGTGCCAGCTCACCCGGGACAGGGGGCACTGAAGCTTTCTTT
>TRBJ2-5|TRBV7-8|.|few
CASSLQTQETQYF
TGTGCCAGCAGCTTACAAACACAAGAGACCCAGTACTTC
>TRBJ2-5|TRBV7-2|.|.
CASSSRLEGFGTQYF
TGTGCCAGCAGCTCCCGTCTGGAAGGCTTCGGGACCCAGTACTTC
>TRBJ2-6|TRBV30|.|few
CAWSGAGQSGANVLTF
TGTGCCTGGAGTGGGGCAGGACAATCTGGGGCCAACGTCCTGACTTTC
>TRBJ2-7|TRBV30|.|.
CAWSTGSSYEQYF
TGTGCCTGGAGTACAGGGAGCTCCTACGAGCAGTACTTC
>TRBJ2-2|TRBV30|.|.
CAWDRGRLAGGNTGELFF
TGTGCCTGGGACAGGGGGCGGCTAGCGGGAGGCAACACCGGGGAGCTGTTTTTT
>TRBJ2-7|TRBV28|.|many
CASTLTPRSSYEQYF
TGTGCCAGCACCCTAACCCCCAGGAGCTCCTACGAGCAGTACTTC
>TRBJ2-1|TRBV9|.|few
CASSVAILGSYNEQFF
TGTGCCAGCAGCGTAGCGATTTTGGGCTCCTACAATGAGCAGTTCTTC
>TRBJ1-2|TRBV4-1|TRBD1|.
CASSPPDRAYGYTF
TGCGCCAGCAGCCCCCCCGACAGGGCCTATGGCTACACCTTC
>TRBJ1-4|TRBV29-1|.|.
CSVVLTNEKLFF
TGCAGCGTTGTCTTAACTAATGAAAAACTGTTTTTT
>TRBJ2-7|TRBV6-5|.|.
CASSYLYEQYF
TGTGCCAGCAGCTACCTCTACGAGCAGTACTTC
>TRBJ1-1|TRBV5-1|.|.
CASSLEGSKNTEAFF
TGCGCCAGCAGCTTGGAGGGAAGTAAGAACACTGAAGCTTTCTTT